The rows below give T cell receptor beta chains drawn from one sample of a study of control samples from healthy donors and cancer patients. Data came from immunoSEQ multiplex PCR; TCRdb stores just in-frame clones and leaves some out. The sample yields about 150,000 clones, just under 95% seen once. The sequencing sample was made of blood. Receptor source: a man aged 40-55 years in good health. Each CDR3 is given with its conserved first and last residue. D genes are given only for firm matches. A row's size may be missing; if present it is once, few, many or a size class.

14	TRBJ2-1	NA	TRBV6-5	NA	TGTGCCAGCAGTAGGGAGGGGGGGTACAATGAGCAGTTCTTC	CASSREGGYNEQFF
17	TRBJ1-2	once	TRBV6-1	TRBD1	TGTGCCAGCAGTGAAGCGATAACAGGGGGTGCCTACTATGGCTACACCTTC	CASSEAITGGAYYGYTF
13	TRBJ1-1	NA	TRBV18	NA	TGTGCCAGCTCACCAAACGAGGGCCGTGAAGCTTTCTTT	CASSPNEGREAFF
14	TRBJ1-2	NA	TRBV7-9	TRBD1	TGTGCCAGCAGCACGGGACAGGCATACTATGGCTACACCTTC	CASSTGQAYYGYTF
14	TRBJ1-2	NA	TRBV7-9	NA	TGTGCCAGCAGCTTAGCACAGGTTGGCTATGGCTACACCTTC	CASSLAQVGYGYTF
14	TRBJ1-5	NA	TRBV6-5	TRBD1	TGTGCCAGCAGTCATGACAGGGGAGGGTCAGCCCAGCATTTT	CASSHDRGGSAQHF
15	TRBJ1-2	NA	TRBV18	NA	TGTGCCAGCTCACTTCGGGGTAGAGACGACTATGGCTACACCTTC	CASSLRGRDDYGYTF
14	TRBJ2-7	NA	TRBV24-1	NA	TGTGCCACCAGTCTCGGGGCCTTCCCCGACGAGCAGTACTTC	CATSLGAFPDEQYF
15	TRBJ1-4	NA	TRBV7-8	TRBD1	TGTGCCAGCAGCCCTGACAGGGGGCCTAATGAAAAACTGTTTTTT	CASSPDRGPNEKLFF
15	TRBJ1-5	NA	TRBV7-8	NA	TGTGCCAGCAGCTCGAAGAGGCAGGGACATCAGCCCCAGCATTTT	CASSSKRQGHQPQHF
14	TRBJ2-5	NA	TRBV4-1	NA	TGCGCCAGCAGCCAAGGGATCAAGCAAGAGACCCAGTACTTC	CASSQGIKQETQYF
15	TRBJ2-2	NA	TRBV7-2	TRBD2	TGTGCCAGCAGCCTAGGACTAGCTTCCCCCGGGGAGCTGTTTTTT	CASSLGLASPGELFF
17	TRBJ2-7	NA	TRBV25-1	NA	TGTGCCAGCAGTGAATACGGAGGCGGATTTAGCTCCTACGAGCAGTACTTC	CASSEYGGGFSSYEQYF
16	TRBJ2-3	NA	TRBV9	NA	TGTGCCAGCAGCGTAGGTAGCGCTACGAGCACAGATACGCAGTATTTT	CASSVGSATSTDTQYF
15	TRBJ2-7	NA	TRBV30	TRBD2	TGTGCCTGGAGTCGGGGGGGAGGGAACTCGTACGAGCAGTACTTC	CAWSRGGGNSYEQYF
16	TRBJ2-2	NA	TRBV24-1	NA	TGTGCCACCAGTGATTTGCTAGGGGCGAACACCGGGGAGCTGTTTTTT	CATSDLLGANTGELFF
13	TRBJ1-1	NA	TRBV5-1	NA	TGCGCCAGCAGACTCGACTGGAACACTGAAGCTTTCTTT	CASRLDWNTEAFF
14	TRBJ1-1	NA	TRBV6-1	TRBD1	TGTGCCAGCACCTCTCGGGACAGGGGCTCTGAAGCTTTCTTT	CASTSRDRGSEAFF
15	TRBJ1-2	NA	TRBV7-8	NA	TGTGCCAGCAGCTTAAGCGGGGGCGATGACTATGGCTACACCTTC	CASSLSGGDDYGYTF
14	TRBJ1-1	NA	TRBV29-1	NA	TGCAGCGTTGACACCCGAGGAGGGAACACTGAAGCTTTCTTT	CSVDTRGGNTEAFF
13	TRBJ2-7	once	TRBV9	TRBD1	TGTGCCAGCAGCCCCCGACAGGGTCGAGAGCAGTACTTC	CASSPRQGREQYF
19	TRBJ2-4	NA	TRBV19	TRBD2	TGTGCCAGTAGTATCTTCCTTTCGTTCAGCCAGCGGGGAAAAAACATTCAGTACTTC	CASSIFLSFSQRGKNIQYF
15	TRBJ1-5	NA	TRBV7-2	NA	TGTGCCAGCAGCTTAAGGGGGTCAGACAATCAGCCCCAGCATTTT	CASSLRGSDNQPQHF
11	TRBJ1-1	once	TRBV30	NA	TGTGCCTGGAGTTTAGGCACTGAAGCTTTCTTT	CAWSLGTEAFF
17	TRBJ1-6	NA	TRBV4-3	NA	TGCGCCAGCAGCCCGTTCGCAAGGAGCTCCTATAATTCACCCCTCCACTTT	CASSPFARSSYNSPLHF
12	TRBJ2-7	NA	TRBV28	NA	TGTGCCAGCAGTTTAAACTCCTACGAGCAGTACTTC	CASSLNSYEQYF
11	TRBJ1-1	NA	TRBV6-2/TRBV6-3	NA	TGTGCCAGCAGTCCCCGCACTGAAGCTTTCTTT	CASSPRTEAFF
16	TRBJ1-3	NA	TRBV4-1	NA	TGCGCCAGCAGCCAAGGTCCGGGACGCTCTGGAAACACCATATATTTT	CASSQGPGRSGNTIYF
14	TRBJ2-3	NA	TRBV5-1	TRBD1	TGCGCCAGCAGCTTTGGGACAGGGACAGATACGCAGTATTTT	CASSFGTGTDTQYF
13	TRBJ1-5	NA	TRBV13	NA	TGTGCCAGCAGCTTGATGGGTTCGGGGCCCCAGCATTTT	CASSLMGSGPQHF
15	TRBJ2-7	NA	TRBV28	TRBD1	TGTGCCAGCAGTGGATCCGGGACAGGGGGAGGCGAGCAGTACTTC	CASSGSGTGGGEQYF
13	TRBJ1-1	NA	TRBV18	NA	TGTGCCAGCCACAGGACGGATGCCCATGAAGCTTTCTTT	CASHRTDAHEAFF
16	TRBJ2-1	NA	TRBV11-2	TRBD2	TGTGCCAGCAGCTTACAGAGGACTAGCGGCTACAATGAGCAGTTCTTC	CASSLQRTSGYNEQFF
14	TRBJ2-1	NA	TRBV5-1	NA	TGCGCCAGCCAGATCGGGCCTGAGAGGAATGAGCAGTTCTTC	CASQIGPERNEQFF
14	TRBJ2-7	NA	TRBV6-5	NA	TGTGCCAGCATCCCGGGACAACATCTCTACGAGCAGTACTTC	CASIPGQHLYEQYF
16	TRBJ1-3	NA	TRBV10-3	NA	TGTGCCATCAGTGAATCGTCCGGGATCTCTGGAAACACCATATATTTT	CAISESSGISGNTIYF
17	TRBJ2-1	NA	TRBV3-1/TRBV3-2	TRBD2	TGTGCCAGCAGCCAACAAACCGGGACTAGAAATTACAATGAGCAGTTCTTC	CASSQQTGTRNYNEQFF
13	TRBJ2-3	NA	TRBV10-1	TRBD1	TGCGCCAGCGCGGCAGGGGGCTCGAATACGCAGTATTTT	CASAAGGSNTQYF
12	TRBJ1-1	NA	TRBV19	NA	TGTGCCAGTAGTGCTGACCCAGGTGAAGCTTTCTTT	CASSADPGEAFF
13	TRBJ2-7	NA	TRBV5-1	NA	TGCGCCAGCAGCTCGCGAAGAGGCTACGAGCAGTACTTC	CASSSRRGYEQYF
16	TRBJ2-3	NA	TRBV5-1	NA	TGCGCCAGCAGCCTCCCGATAGGGGGAGGGGCAGATACGCAGTATTTT	CASSLPIGGGADTQYF
18	TRBJ1-1	NA	TRBV4-1	TRBD1	TGCGCCAGCAGCCAAGATCCGTTAGGACAGGCGGGAAACACTGAAGCTTTCTTT	CASSQDPLGQAGNTEAFF
14	TRBJ2-1	NA	TRBV18	TRBD2	TGTGCCAGCTCCCGGGGGGTCAACTACAATGAGCAGTTCTTC	CASSRGVNYNEQFF
19	TRBJ1-1	NA	TRBV6-7	NA	TGTGCCAGCATAACGGCACAACCCAAATCCCCCGGACGAAACACTGAAGCTTTCTTT	CASITAQPKSPGRNTEAFF
18	TRBJ2-1	many	TRBV18	TRBD2	TGTGCCAGCTCACCCCTCCCCAGCGGGGGAGTCGCCGACAATGAGCAGTTCTTC	CASSPLPSGGVADNEQFF
15	TRBJ2-3	NA	TRBV4-1	TRBD1	TGCGCCAGCAGCCAAAAGGACAGGGGTGGGGATACGCAGTATTTT	CASSQKDRGGDTQYF
12	TRBJ2-3	NA	TRBV30	NA	TGTGCCTGGAGTGACGGCCCAGATACGCAGTATTTT	CAWSDGPDTQYF
14	TRBJ1-5	NA	TRBV28	NA	TGTGCCAGCAGTTTACGGGTGAAGGGTCAGCCCCAGCATTTT	CASSLRVKGQPQHF
13	TRBJ1-1	few	TRBV24-1	TRBD1	TGTGCCGCTCGGACAGGGCAGGGCACTGAAGCTTTCTTT	CAARTGQGTEAFF
15	TRBJ2-1	NA	TRBV3-1/TRBV3-2	NA	TGTGCCAGCAGCCAAGGGGGAATTGGGCAAGCGGAGCAGTTCTTC	CASSQGGIGQAEQFF
13	TRBJ2-5	once	TRBV5-6	TRBD2	TGTGCCAGCAGCTTTCTAGCGGGAGAGACCCAGTACTTC	CASSFLAGETQYF
13	TRBJ2-5	NA	TRBV5-1	NA	TGCGCCAGCAGCTTGGCCGACGAAGAGACCCAGTACTTC	CASSLADEETQYF
16	TRBJ1-4	NA	TRBV19	TRBD1	TGTGCCAGTAGTAAGGACAGGGGCGGAACTAATGAAAAACTGTTTTTT	CASSKDRGGTNEKLFF
13	TRBJ2-7	NA	TRBV18	NA	TGTGCCAGCTCACCACCCCCACAGAACGAGCAGTACTTC	CASSPPPQNEQYF
15	TRBJ2-2	once	TRBV11-3	TRBD1	TGTGCCAGCAGCCCCGGGACAGTCAACACCGGGGAGCTGTTTTTT	CASSPGTVNTGELFF